The subject of this entry is one TCR beta chain. No antigen is known for it. The assay was immunoSEQ multiplex PCR, and TCRdb's table has in-frame clones only and misses some. The table records approximately 26,000 clones, 75% to 95% of them present only once. This record comes from a study of T cells in localized non-small cell lung cancer. Study observations and caveats: As only one tumor region underwent sequencing, heterogeneity remains possible.

The sequence came from a female donor of 60 years or more with stage II squamous cell lung carcinoma. Material: peripheral blood, obtained before any cancer treatment.

DNA for the CDR3: TGTGCCAGCTCACCATCCCCCGAGGGGGCTGTGGGTTATGAAAAACTGTTTTTT. Its protein product is CASSPSPEGAVGYEKLFF. The chain joins TRBV18 to TRBJ1-4, with 7 nucleotides matching TRBD1. The CDR3 loop spans 18 amino acids. Germline-derived CDR1 and CDR2 are KGHSH and LQKENI. Losses at the gene ends were 2 bases for V and 6 bases for J; bases not matched to a gene: 15.